The clone carrying this T cell receptor (beta chain) was counted a few times. Its antigen is not known. A much larger clone lies one base from this, so it may be a read error. From the 5' RACE reads, TCRdb called clonotypes with MiXCR, one entry per CDR3 protein. The sample has approximately 290,000 distinct CDR3 sequences; roughly a fifth are singletons. This sample is drawn from a study of T-cell memory formation after mild COVID-19. The study, taken as a whole, reports: Clones which contracted sat mainly in CM and EM if CD4+, and in EMRA if CD8+.

Germline CDR1 SGDLS, CDR2 YYNGEE. The V gene end was trimmed by 4 bases and the J gene end by 0 bases; junction bases not matched to a gene: 2. The CDR3 has 14 residues. The receptor's source is a man aged 18 to 30 who had mild COVID-19 (a few samples of this study predate the infection). Cell type and time point are not known. The sequenced material came from PBMCs or a T cell subset sorted from them (not recorded which). The rearrangement uses TRBV9 and TRBJ2-3, with TRBD1 matching 7 bases. Written as DNA, the CDR3 is TGTGCCAGCAGCCAACAGGGGAGCACAGATACGCAGTATTTT. Translating gives CASSQQGSTDTQYF.